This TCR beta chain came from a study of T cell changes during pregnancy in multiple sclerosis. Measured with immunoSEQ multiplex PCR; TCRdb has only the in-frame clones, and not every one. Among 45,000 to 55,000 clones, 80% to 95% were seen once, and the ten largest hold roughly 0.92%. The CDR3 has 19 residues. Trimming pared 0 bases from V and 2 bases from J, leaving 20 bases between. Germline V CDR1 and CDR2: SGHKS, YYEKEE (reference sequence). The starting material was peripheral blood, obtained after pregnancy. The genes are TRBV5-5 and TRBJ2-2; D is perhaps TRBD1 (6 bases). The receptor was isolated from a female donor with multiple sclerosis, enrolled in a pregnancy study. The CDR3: CASSLEGSQGRGNTGELFF. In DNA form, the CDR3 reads TGTGCCAGCAGCTTGGAAGGCTCACAGGGCAGGGGTAACACCGGGGAGCTGTTTTTT.